This T cell receptor (beta chain) derives from a study of blood T cell repertoires in COVID-19. Study as a whole: Samples of COVID-19 (acute and convalescent) were obtained from the United States, Italy and Spain. T cells, B-cell-depleted T cells, or PBMCs provided the cDNA or gDNA that served as material.

Germline trimming cut 5 bases from V and 3 bases from J; bases unmatched to any gene: 9. CDR3 size: 16 residues. CDR1 is SGHKS, CDR2 YYEKEE, per germline (reference sequence). Original processing methods: Cell counts per sample came from amplifying reference gene primers. Clones were read by immunoSEQ multiplex PCR, and TCRdb kept only the in-frame ones, dropping some. V and J calls plus clone size are reproduced from that table; the DNA served to infer D and trimming. Of 250,000 to 350,000 clones in the sample, about 90% were seen once. Input material: peripheral blood. The sequence derives from a woman aged 45-65 years who had recovered from COVID-19. This chain joins TRBV5-5 and TRBJ2-3; 10 bases are a match to TRBD1. The CDR3 reads CASSRDRGTGTDTQYF. CDR3 bases: TGTGCCAGCAGTCGGGACAGGGGAACGGGAACAGATACGCAGTATTTT.